These 19 T cell receptor beta chains share one sample of origin, sequenced in a study of T cells in Graves' hyperthyroidism and ophthalmopathy. RNA transcripts were the template for amplifying TCR beta CDR3 regions. First-round RT-PCR with HTBI primers amplified the TCR CDR3 region. One entry per CDR3 protein, called by TCRdb with MiXCR from the multiplex PCR reads. The sample carries about 520,000 distinct CDR3 sequences, around 22% recorded once. The sequenced material came from blood. These receptors all stem from a woman in her thirties with Graves' ophthalmopathy.

The chain couples TRBV7-3 to TRBJ1-6; D remains ambiguous. The CDR3 sequence is 13 residues long. Germline-derived CDR1 and CDR2 are SGHTA and FQGTGA. The germline V and J ends were trimmed by 4 bases and 3 bases, with 4 bases remaining between them. The CDR3, as DNA: TGTGCCAGCAGCTGGGACTATAATTCACCCCTCCACTTT. This sequence encodes CASSWDYNSPLHF.

The CDR3 loop reads CASSQDTGTGTTYEQYF. The CDR3 nucleotides are TGCGCCAGCAGCCAAGATACCGGGACAGGGACCACCTACGAGCAGTACTTC. V and J are TRBV4-1 and TRBJ2-7, with 9 bases aligning to TRBD1. Germline V lookup: CDR1 MGHRA, CDR2 YSYEKL. The CDR3 runs 17 residues. Trimming at V came to 0 bases and at J to 2 bases, leaving 8 bases not matched to a gene.

This clonotype was seen only a few times. This chain links TRBV29-1 with TRBJ2-2, with 7 bases lining up with TRBD1. Germline V gene sequence: CDR1 SQVTM, CDR2 ANQGSEA. Trimming took 6 bases from V and 0 from J; bases not matched to a gene: 10. The CDR3 spans 16 residues. This chain's CDR3 is CSVLPLDRANTGELFF. The CDR3 DNA reads TGCAGCGTGCTCCCCTTAGACAGGGCGAACACCGGGGAGCTGTTTTTT.

This chain links TRBV27 with TRBJ1-5; TRBD1 agrees at 9 bases. In germline, CDR1 is MNHEY, CDR2 SMNVEV (reference sequence). J lost 7 bases, V lost 2 bases, and 6 bases had no gene match. CDR3 length: 15 amino acids. CDR3 nucleotides: TGTGCCAGCAGTTTAGGACAGGGGTCCGGACAGCCCCAGCATTTT. It yields the protein CASSLGQGSGQPQHF.

This clonotype came up many times. The chain uses TRBV6-1 and TRBJ1-2; D is undetermined. With 7 bases removed from V and 6 bases from J, the gap between germline ends came to 15 bases. This CDR3 comprises 13 residues. CDR1 MNHNS and CDR2 SASEGT come from the germline V gene. Here the CDR3 DNA reads TGTGCCAGCAAATCACCGGGATTCGATGGCTACACCTTC. It is translated as CASKSPGFDGYTF.

The chain combines TRBV15 with TRBJ1-1, with 7 positions matching TRBD1. The CDR3 has 16 amino acids. Germline V gene data show CDR1 as LNHNV and CDR2 as YYDKDF (reference sequence). Germline trimming cut 2 bases from V and 4 bases from J; bases unmatched to any gene: 10. For the CDR3, the DNA is TGTGCCACCAGCAGACCTGACAGGGTCTGGCGCACTGAAGCTTTCTTT. Encoded protein: CATSRPDRVWRTEAFF.

Ten or more counts support this clonotype. The rearrangement links TRBV28 to TRBJ2-7; D is unresolved. This CDR3 contains 13 residues. The V end was cut by 7 bases, the J end by 0 bases, with 10 bases between. The germline V gene encodes CDR1 MDHEN and CDR2 SYDVKM. CDR3 sequence (DNA): TGTGCCAGCAAATCCGTTACCTCCTACGAGCAGTACTTC. Protein: CASKSVTSYEQYF.

This clonotype occurred many times. The CDR3 coding sequence is TGTGCCAGCACCACGCCCCGGACAGGGGGGTTGGAGACCCAGTACTTC. Protein: CASTTPRTGGLETQYF. The genes are TRBV6-5 and TRBJ2-5; 10 bases align to TRBD1. Per germline, CDR1 MNHEY and CDR2 SVGAGI. CDR3 length: 16 residues. With V trimmed by 7 bases and J by 5 bases, 13 bases remained unmatched.

The V and J genes are TRBV6-2 or TRBV6-3 and TRBJ2-7; 10 positions agree with TRBD2. Germline CDR1 is MNHEY and CDR2 is SVGEGT. V was clipped by 0 bases and J by 2 bases; unmatched bases: 4. The CDR3 extends over 16 amino acids. The CDR3 nucleotides are TGTGCCAGCAGTTACTCACCTAGCGGGAGTGCCTACGAGCAGTACTTC. Translated, it gives CASSYSPSGSAYEQYF.

This clonotype was observed many times. V usage is TRBV2 and J usage is TRBJ1-5; D gene uncertain. The CDR3 loop spans 15 amino acids. Trimming cost V 6 bases and J 0 bases, with 12 bases left between them. In germline, CDR1 is SNHLY, CDR2 FYNNEI. The DNA of the CDR3 is TGTGCCAGCAGGGTTGAGGAGTATAGCAATCAGCCCCAGCATTTT. Protein: CASRVEEYSNQPQHF.

The rearrangement links TRBV19 to TRBJ2-7; tentatively, D is TRBD1 (6 bases). The CDR3 covers 15 residues. V lost 4 bases, J lost 5 bases, and 18 bases lay in between. The germline CDR1 and CDR2 sequences are LNHDA and SQIVND (reference sequence). This CDR3 is CASSTLNQGSHEQYF. As DNA, the CDR3 is TGTGCCAGTAGTACCCTGAACCAGGGGTCCCACGAGCAGTACTTC.

This clonotype was detected a few times. The gene calls are TRBV12-3 or TRBV12-4 and TRBJ2-7, with 11 bases lining up with TRBD2. The CDR3 is 14 residues long. After removal of 7 bases from V and 2 bases from J, the junction contained 4 bases not matched to a gene. CDR3 DNA: TGTGCCAGCAAACTAGCGGGAGTCACCTACGAGCAGTACTTC. This sequence encodes CASKLAGVTYEQYF.

A remark on this clonotype: This sequence may be a read error, since a much larger clone differs from it by one base. V is TRBV4-2 and J is TRBJ2-7; 9 bases agree with TRBD1. CDR1 is LGHNA, CDR2 YNFKEQ, per germline. The V gene end was trimmed by 2 bases and the J gene end by 2 bases; junction bases not matched to a gene: 4. The CDR3 has 15 amino acids. CDR3 nucleotides: TGTGCCAGCAGCCAAACCGGGACAGGGACCTACGAGCAGTACGTC. It specifies CASSQTGTGTYEQYV.

This clonotype was counted ten times or more. The chain employs TRBV6-5 and TRBJ2-7; D could derive from TRBD1 or TRBD2 (5 bases each). The length of the CDR3 is 13 residues. The V end lost 2 bases, the J end lost 5 bases, and 10 bases lay between the germline ends. Germline CDR1 and CDR2: MNHEY and SVGAGI. In DNA, the CDR3 is TGTGCCAGCAGTTACGCCGGGGACCACGAGCAGTACTTC. It specifies CASSYAGDHEQYF.

The chain is built from TRBV20-1 and TRBJ1-5; TRBD1 might be the D (5 bases). Between the trimmed V and J ends, which lost 1 base and 0 bases, there was a span of 22 bases. The CDR3 has 19 amino acids. The germline CDR1 and CDR2 sequences are DFQATT and SNEGSKA (reference sequence). The CDR3 DNA reads TGCAGTGCTAGAGGAGCTACGGGGCCCAACGCTTATAGCAATCAGCCCCAGCATTTT. Translated, it gives CSARGATGPNAYSNQPQHF.

This clonotype was picked up many times. This rearrangement joins TRBV10-3 to TRBJ2-7, with D uncertain. Trimming pared 0 bases from V and 2 bases from J, leaving 11 bases between. The CDR3 loop spans 15 amino acids. CDR1 is ENHRY and CDR2 is SYGVKD in the germline V gene. The CDR3 DNA reads TGTGCCATCAGTGAGTCGACCGCCCGCACCTACGAGCAGTACTTC. Its translation: CAISESTARTYEQYF.

The V call is TRBV6-1, the J call TRBJ1-2; possibly TRBD1 for D (5 bases). Between the trimmed V and J ends, which lost 1 base and 4 bases, there was a span of 16 bases. Germline V gives CDR1 MNHNS, CDR2 SASEGT. CDR3 length: 16 amino acids. The CDR3: CASSEGDSRGGYGYTF. The CDR3 region has the DNA TGTGCCAGCAGTGAAGGCGACTCCCGCGGGGGCTATGGCTACACCTTC.

This clonotype was counted many times. The gene calls are TRBV6-5 and TRBJ2-4; D may be TRBD2 (6 bases). The CDR3 consists of 16 residues. Germline CDR1 and CDR2: MNHEY and SVGAGI. Between the trimmed V and J ends, which lost 10 bases and 0 bases, there was a span of 19 bases. CDR3 nucleotides: TGTGCCAACATTCCTCCCGGGGGACTAGCCAAAAACATTCAGTACTTC. Translation: CANIPPGGLAKNIQYF.

This clonotype was counted only a few times. The chain carries TRBV7-2 and TRBJ1-6, with a possible D match to TRBD1 (6 bases). The germline V gene has CDR1 SGHTA and CDR2 FQGNSA. The CDR3 totals 15 residues. V was shortened by 1 base and J by 4 bases, with 8 bases between the two germline ends. CDR3 DNA sequence: TGTGCCAGCAGCTTAGTAGGACAGTATAATTCACCCCTCCACTTT. Protein: CASSLVGQYNSPLHF.